The 30 T cell receptor beta chains given below trace back to one sample, sequenced in a study of OX40 agonist ivuxolimab in advanced cancers. Sequencing was performed with immunoSEQ multiplex PCR; in TCRdb, only in-frame clones are kept and a portion is missing. The top ten hold around 1.3% of the sample, which has tens of thousands of clones, 80% seen once. The sample was CD4+ or CD8+ T cells sorted from blood, taken in a trial of the OX40 agonist ivuxolimab. The receptors stem from an adult with an advanced solid tumor such as melanoma, head and neck, liver or kidney cancer.

The chain carries TRBV5-8 and TRBJ2-7; D gene uncertain. The CDR3 loop spans 15 amino acids. Per the germline V gene, CDR1 is SGHTS and CDR2 is YDEGEE. V lost 4 bases and J 3 bases, leaving 17 bases between the germline ends. The CDR3 spells CASSPQVGSRYEQYF. The CDR3 DNA is TGTGCCAGCAGCCCTCAGGTGGGCTCGCGCTACGAGCAGTACTTC.

This chain joins TRBV4-2 and TRBJ2-4, with unresolved D. The length of the CDR3 is 15 residues. CDR1 LGHNA and CDR2 YNFKEQ come from the germline V gene. V was trimmed by 3 bases and J by 6 bases, leaving 15 bases between them. CDR3 loop: CASSQSGSGRNIQYF. The CDR3 bases are TGTGCCAGCAGCCAGTCTGGATCTGGGCGAAACATTCAGTACTTC.

The V and J genes are TRBV5-1 and TRBJ2-1; 7 bases line up with TRBD1. V shed 4 bases, J shed 3 bases, and the junction held 4 bases outside the gene matches. The CDR3 is 14 amino acids. Germline V gene lookup returns CDR1 SGHRS and CDR2 YFSETQ. The chain's CDR3 is CASSPRDSYNEQFF. CDR3 bases: TGCGCCAGCAGCCCCCGGGACAGCTACAATGAGCAGTTCTTC.

This clone has only one observation. This sequence joins TRBV7-2 and TRBJ2-7; D might be TRBD1 (6 bases). Trimming left V 1 base short and J 7 bases short, with 17 bases between. CDR1 and CDR2 (germline): SGHTA, FQGNSA. There are 15 residues in the CDR3. DNA of the CDR3: TGTGCCAGCAGCTTAGTCGGGGACATTGCCATGGAGCAGTACTTC. As protein: CASSLVGDIAMEQYF. Looking up the rest from reference TRBV7-2 and TRBJ2-7 gives the full variable domain: GAGVSQSPSNKVTEKGKDVELRCDPISGHTALYWYRQSLGQGLEFLIYFQGNSAPDKSGLPSDRFSAERTGGSVSTLTIQRTQQEDSAVYLCASSLVGDIAMEQYFGPGTRLTVT.

J is TRBJ1-3 and V is TRBV7-2; D is uncertain. CDR1 is SGHTA and CDR2 is FQGNSA in the germline V gene. This CDR3 is built from 16 residues. V was pared by 0 bases and J by 0 bases, with 9 bases between. The CDR3 here is CASSLASRRSGNTIYF. For the CDR3, the DNA is TGTGCCAGCAGCTTAGCCAGTCGGCGCTCTGGAAACACCATATATTTT.

The chain combines TRBV5-1 with TRBJ2-2, with D possibly being TRBD1 (5 bases). Trimming removed 4 bases at V and 1 base at J, with 11 bases between. Germline V lookup: CDR1 SGHRS, CDR2 YFSETQ. The CDR3 totals 15 residues. CDR3 in amino acids: CASSLGHVNTGELFF. CDR3 coding DNA: TGCGCCAGCAGCCTCGGACATGTGAACACCGGGGAGCTGTTTTTT.

The V gene is TRBV11-2, the J gene TRBJ2-1; TRBD2 is a possible D gene (5 bases). The germline CDR1 and CDR2 sequences are SGHAT and FQNNGV. Trimming took off 4 bases at V and 4 bases at J, with 17 bases between the two ends. CDR3 length equals 16 residues. The DNA for the CDR3 is TGTGCCAGCAGCTCCCGCAGCGGTGAGTCATACAATGAGCAGTTCTTC. It yields the protein CASSSRSGESYNEQFF. The full variable domain, with the rest looked up from reference TRBV11-2 and TRBJ2-1, is EAGVAQSPRYKIIEKRQSVAFWCNPISGHATLYWYQQILGQGPKLLIQFQNNGVVDDSQLPKDRFSAERLKGVDSTLKIQPAKLEDSAVYLCASSSRSGESYNEQFFGPGTRLTVL.

Details on this clone: This specimen includes other DNA sequences encoding the same CDR3. This chain links TRBV5-4 with TRBJ1-3; TRBD1 is a possible D gene (6 bases). Germline CDR1 is SGHNT and CDR2 is YYREEE (reference sequence). V was trimmed by 2 bases and J by 1 base, leaving 7 bases between them. The length of the CDR3 is 14 residues. The DNA of the CDR3 is TGTGCCAGCAGCTTAGGGGGATCTGGAAACACCATATATTTT. The encoded protein is CASSLGGSGNTIYF.

J is TRBJ2-2 and V is TRBV2; 12 positions agree with TRBD2. The V gene's germline CDR1 is SNHLY and CDR2 FYNNEI. Trimming at V came to 9 bases and at J to 1 base, leaving 0 bases not matched to a gene. The CDR3 spans 14 residues. CDR3 in DNA: TGTGCCAGGGGACTAGCGGGGAACACCGGGGAGCTGTTTTTT. Residues: CARGLAGNTGELFF.

This chain connects TRBV5-1 to TRBJ1-3; D is possibly TRBD1 (6 bases). Trimming stripped 4 bases from V and 1 base from J, with 15 bases between. Per germline, CDR1 SGHRS and CDR2 YFSETQ. This CDR3 has 16 amino acids. CDR3 sequence: CASSRLKGGSGNTIYF. CDR3 coding DNA: TGCGCCAGCAGCCGGTTAAAGGGGGGTTCTGGAAACACCATATATTTT. Full variable domain (missing parts from reference TRBV5-1 and TRBJ1-3): KAGVTQTPRYLIKTRGQQVTLSCSPISGHRSVSWYQQTPGQGLQFLFEYFSETQRNKGNFPGRFSGRQFSNSRSEMNVSTLELGDSALYLCASSRLKGGSGNTIYFGEGSWLTVV.

The gene calls are TRBV19 and TRBJ2-1, with 9 positions matching TRBD1. From germline, CDR1 is LNHDA and CDR2 SQIVND (reference sequence). J was trimmed by 2 bases and V by 4 bases; bases with no gene match: 27. CDR3 length equals 23 residues. CDR3 bases: TGTGCCAGTAGTAGGACGGGACAGGGTCGAGGGAGGGGAGTAGCCCGAACCTACAATGAGCAGTTCTTC. It is translated as CASSRTGQGRGRGVARTYNEQFF.

This clone was detected only once. The chain carries TRBV19 and TRBJ1-5; D perhaps matches TRBD1 (5 bases). The CDR3 contains 9 residues. Germline assignment: CDR1 LNHDA and CDR2 SQIVND (reference sequence). The ends were cut back, 11 bases at V and 8 bases at J, with 7 bases in the middle. The DNA for the CDR3 is TGTGCCGGGGGGGAGCCCCAGCATTTT. Protein: CAGGEPQHF.

This clone was found a few times. The chain is built from TRBV5-1 and TRBJ2-3, with TRBD1 as a possible D gene (6 bases). The germline V and J ends were trimmed by 8 bases and 3 bases, with 16 bases remaining between them. There are 14 residues in the CDR3. Germline V CDR1 and CDR2: SGHRS, YFSETQ. The chain's CDR3 is CASDTGFGTDTQYF. The CDR3 DNA reads as TGCGCCAGTGACACAGGGTTTGGAACAGATACGCAGTATTTT. Full variable domain (outside the CDR3, taken from reference TRBV5-1 and TRBJ2-3): KAGVTQTPRYLIKTRGQQVTLSCSPISGHRSVSWYQQTPGQGLQFLFEYFSETQRNKGNFPGRFSGRQFSNSRSEMNVSTLELGDSALYLCASDTGFGTDTQYFGPGTRLTVL.

The chain joins TRBV10-1 to TRBJ2-3; D is uncertain. The CDR3 extends over 15 amino acids. V was shortened by 2 bases and J by 4 bases, with 13 bases between the two germline ends. Germline V gives CDR1 WNHNN, CDR2 SYGVQD (reference sequence). CDR3 sequence (DNA): TGCGCCAGCAGTGAGAGGCTTCCTAAGGCAGATACGCAGTATTTT. It translates to CASSERLPKADTQYF.

The chain couples TRBV7-3 to TRBJ2-5; no reliable D call. CDR1 SGHTA and CDR2 FQGTGA come from the germline V gene. CDR3 length: 13 residues. Trimming took off 5 bases at V and 3 bases at J, with 10 bases between the two ends. The CDR3 here is CASSPNSEETQYF. For the CDR3, the DNA is TGTGCCAGCAGCCCCAACTCAGAAGAGACCCAGTACTTC.

This chain joins TRBV5-8 and TRBJ1-5; TRBD1 might be the D (5 bases). Germline values: CDR1 SGHTS, CDR2 YDEGEE. V lost 0 bases to trimming and J lost 9 bases, with 7 bases between them. This CDR3 comprises 12 residues. CDR3 nucleotides: TGTGCCAGCAGCTTGGATGGGGGGCCCCAGCATTTT. It is translated as CASSLDGGPQHF. The whole variable domain, remainder taken from reference TRBV5-8 and TRBJ1-5, is EAGVTQSPTHLIKTRGQQATLRCSPISGHTSVYWYQQALGLGLQFLLWYDEGEERNRGNFPPRFSGRQFPNYSSELNVNALELEDSALYLCASSLDGGPQHFGDGTRLSIL.

The chain recombines TRBV18 with TRBJ2-7; D gene ambiguous. Germline V gene sequence: CDR1 KGHSH, CDR2 LQKENI. This CDR3 is built from 13 residues. V lost 3 bases to trimming and J lost 0 bases, with 6 bases between them. CDR3 amino acids: CASSPAISYEQYF. As DNA, the CDR3 is TGTGCCAGCTCACCGGCGATCTCCTACGAGCAGTACTTC.

This sequence joins TRBV19 and TRBJ2-5; possibly TRBD2 for D (6 bases). The V end lost 3 bases, the J end lost 5 bases, and 13 bases lay between the germline ends. Germline loops: CDR1 LNHDA, CDR2 SQIVND (reference sequence). CDR3 length: 14 residues. CDR3 nucleotides: TGTGCCAGTAGTATCGGGGCGGGGTTGGAGACCCAGTACTTC. The encoded protein is CASSIGAGLETQYF.

This clone is labeled as medium-sized. This chain joins TRBV7-6 and TRBJ2-7; 8 bases are shared with TRBD1. V lost 1 base and J lost 2; bases outside the gene matches: 7. Looked up from germline, CDR1 is SGHVS and CDR2 is FNYEAQ. This CDR3 is built from 16 residues. CDR3: CASSLVSGTGTYEQYF. The CDR3 bases are TGTGCCAGCAGCTTAGTATCAGGGACAGGTACCTACGAGCAGTACTTC.

V is TRBV7-8 and J is TRBJ2-7; 7 positions match TRBD1. The CDR3 has 15 residues. Germline V CDR1 and CDR2: SGHVS, FQNEAQ. With 7 bases clipped from V and 3 bases from J, the junction kept 12 bases outside the gene matches. The CDR3 DNA sequence: TGTGCCAGCACCATAGAGGGGGCAGATTACTACGAGCAGTACTTC. Translated, it gives CASTIEGADYYEQYF.

The rearrangement joins TRBV11-2 to TRBJ2-3; tentatively, D is TRBD1 (7 bases). V was pared by 2 bases and J by 2 bases, with 14 bases between. Germline CDR1 reads SGHAT; CDR2 reads FQNNGV. The CDR3 has 16 amino acids. In DNA form, the CDR3 reads TGTGCCAGCAGCTTACGACAGGGACTTGCCACAGATACGCAGTATTTT. As protein: CASSLRQGLATDTQYF.

The table lists this clone with a count of one. J is TRBJ1-2 and V is TRBV7-8; D gene ambiguous. V was pared by 5 bases and J by 2 bases, with 15 bases between. The CDR3 is made up of 15 amino acids. CDR1 is SGHVS, CDR2 FQNEAQ, per germline. The CDR3 reads CASSNEGSGNYGYTF. CDR3 coding DNA: TGTGCCAGCAGCAACGAGGGATCGGGGAACTATGGCTACACCTTC.

The V and J genes are TRBV10-1 and TRBJ2-5; the D gene is possibly TRBD1 (5 bases). The CDR3 loop spans 12 amino acids. V lost 8 bases, J lost 1 base, and 8 bases lay in between. Per the germline V gene, CDR1 is WNHNN and CDR2 is SYGVQD (reference sequence). The CDR3: CASGHLQETQYF. The CDR3 DNA follows: TGCGCCAGCGGACACCTCCAAGAGACCCAGTACTTC.

The chain uses TRBV30 and TRBJ2-5; D may be TRBD1 or TRBD2 (5 bases each). CDR1 and CDR2 from the germline V gene are GTSNPN and SVGIG (reference sequence). The CDR3 is 16 residues long. Between the trimmed V and J ends, which lost 1 base and 4 bases, there was a span of 19 bases. The CDR3 is CAWSGRGTGFRETQYF. CDR3 coding DNA: TGTGCCTGGAGTGGCCGGGGCACCGGATTCAGAGAGACCCAGTACTTC.

The gene calls are TRBV7-8 and TRBJ2-7; a possible D gene is TRBD1 (6 bases). The CDR3 is made up of 15 amino acids. V was clipped by 5 bases and J by 3 bases, with 17 bases between them. CDR1 is SGHVS, CDR2 FQNEAQ, per germline. CDR3 region: CASSATGNTDYEQYF. CDR3 in DNA: TGTGCCAGCAGCGCTACAGGGAATACAGACTACGAGCAGTACTTC.

The chain combines TRBV18 with TRBJ1-4; D gene ambiguous. The germline V gene encodes CDR1 KGHSH and CDR2 LQKENI. The CDR3 is 12 residues long. Deletions cut 1 base from V and 5 bases from J, with 2 bases between. CDR3 residues: CASSPQNEKLFF. As DNA, the CDR3 is TGTGCCAGCTCACCACAAAATGAAAAACTGTTTTTT.

The rearrangement joins TRBV6-1 to TRBJ1-6; tentatively, D is TRBD1 (5 bases). Germline loops: CDR1 MNHNS, CDR2 SASEGT. The CDR3 runs 14 residues. V dropped 8 bases and J dropped 4 bases, with 12 bases sitting between them. CDR3 region: CASYTGDYNSPLHF. The CDR3 DNA is TGTGCCAGCTACACAGGTGATTATAATTCACCCCTCCACTTT.

CDR3 sequence: CAIRETSGGRGSYNEQFF. The CDR3 DNA is TGTGCCATCAGGGAGACTAGCGGGGGCCGCGGATCCTACAATGAGCAGTTCTTC. This sequence joins TRBV10-3 and TRBJ2-1; 12 bases agree with TRBD2. The CDR3 loop spans 18 amino acids. V trimming: 6 bases; J trimming: 1 base; junction bases outside the gene matches: 10. Germline lookup yields CDR1 ENHRY and CDR2 SYGVKD.

This chain connects TRBV11-2 to TRBJ1-6; no definite D call. The CDR3 has 14 amino acids. Per germline, CDR1 SGHAT and CDR2 FQNNGV. V dropped 0 bases and J dropped 8 bases, with 8 bases sitting between them. The CDR3 region is CASSLEGRDSPLHF. CDR3 in DNA: TGTGCCAGCAGCTTAGAGGGCCGGGATTCACCCCTCCACTTT.

The chain joins TRBV29-1 to TRBJ1-2; 8 nucleotides match TRBD1. Trimming took 7 bases from V and 0 from J; bases not matched to a gene: 7. This CDR3 has 14 residues. The germline CDR1 and CDR2 sequences are SQVTM and ANQGSEA. Here the CDR3 DNA reads TGCAGCGCTGACACAGGGGGGGCTAACTATGGCTACACCTTC. Its translation is CSADTGGANYGYTF.